What follows is one T cell receptor (beta chain) and its context. Its matching antigen is unknown. The time point here: newly diagnosed, previously untreated cHL patient sample. A comparison was provided by newly diagnosed, untreated classical Hodgkin lymphoma PBMCs. The entry originates in a study of PD-1 blockade in classical Hodgkin lymphoma. Assay: immunoSEQ multiplex PCR; the TCRdb copy retains only in-frame clones and omits some. The sample contains fewer than 90,000 clones, over 90% of which appear only once. The CDR3 is 14 amino acids. V lost 6 bases to trimming and J lost 1 base, with 12 bases between them. Germline assignment: CDR1 SEHNR and CDR2 FQNEAQ (reference sequence). The study's findings and limits: Healthy donors were reported to have higher baseline TCR diversity than newly diagnosed patients. Repertoire differences have undefined causes, possibly disease activity or prior therapy.

The sequence was collected from a human donor with classical Hodgkin lymphoma. The sequenced sample was peripheral blood mononuclear cells (PBMCs). The rearrangement joins TRBV7-9 to TRBJ2-5; tentatively, D is TRBD1 (5 bases). The CDR3 coding sequence is TGTGCCAGCAGACCGCGACAGATCCAAGAGACCCAGTACTTC. This translates into CASRPRQIQETQYF.